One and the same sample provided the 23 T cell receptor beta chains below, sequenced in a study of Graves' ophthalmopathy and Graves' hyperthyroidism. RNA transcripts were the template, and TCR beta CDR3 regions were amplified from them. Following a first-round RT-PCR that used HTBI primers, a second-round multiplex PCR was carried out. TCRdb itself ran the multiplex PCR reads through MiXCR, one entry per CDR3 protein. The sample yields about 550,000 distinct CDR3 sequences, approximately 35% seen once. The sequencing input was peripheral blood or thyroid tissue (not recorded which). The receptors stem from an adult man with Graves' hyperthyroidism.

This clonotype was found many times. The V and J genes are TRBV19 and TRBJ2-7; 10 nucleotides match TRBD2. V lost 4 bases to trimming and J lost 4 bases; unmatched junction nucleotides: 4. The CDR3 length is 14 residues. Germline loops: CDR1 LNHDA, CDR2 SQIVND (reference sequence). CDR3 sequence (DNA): TGTGCCAGTAGTACATTAGCGGGAGGATACGAGCAGTACTTC. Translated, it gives CASSTLAGGYEQYF.

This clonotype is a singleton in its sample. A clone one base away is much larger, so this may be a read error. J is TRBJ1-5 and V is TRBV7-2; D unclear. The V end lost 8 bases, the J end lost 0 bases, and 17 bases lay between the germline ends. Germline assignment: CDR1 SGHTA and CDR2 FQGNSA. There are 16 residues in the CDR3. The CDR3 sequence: CASGLGGPASNQPQHF. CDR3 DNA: TGTGCCAGCGGTTTGGGTGGGCCGGCTAGCAATCAGCCCCAGCATTTT. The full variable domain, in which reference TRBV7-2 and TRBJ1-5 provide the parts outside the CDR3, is GAGVSQSPSNKVTEKGKDVELRCDPISGHTALYWYRQSLGQGLEFLIYFQGNSAPDKSGLPSDRFSAERTGGSVSTLTIQRTQQEDSAVYLCASGLGGPASNQPQHFGDGTRLSIL.

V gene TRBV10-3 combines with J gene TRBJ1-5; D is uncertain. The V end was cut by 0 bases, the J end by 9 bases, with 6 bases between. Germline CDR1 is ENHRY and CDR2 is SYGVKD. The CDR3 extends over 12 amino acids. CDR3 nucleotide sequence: TGTGCCATCAGTGAGTCTTCGGGGCCCCAGCATTTT. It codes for CAISESSGPQHF.

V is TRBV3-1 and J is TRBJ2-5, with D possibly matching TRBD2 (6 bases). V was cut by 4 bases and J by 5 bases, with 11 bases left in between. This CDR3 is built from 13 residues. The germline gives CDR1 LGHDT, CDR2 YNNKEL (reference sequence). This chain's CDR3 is CASSPGSMETQYF. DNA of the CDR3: TGTGCCAGCAGCCCCGGGAGCATGGAGACCCAGTACTTC.

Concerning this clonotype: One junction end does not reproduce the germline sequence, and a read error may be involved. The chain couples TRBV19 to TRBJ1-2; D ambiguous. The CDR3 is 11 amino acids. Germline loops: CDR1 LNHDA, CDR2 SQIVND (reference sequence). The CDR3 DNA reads TGTACCAGCAGTAGGACCGATGGCTACACCTTC. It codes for CTSSRTDGYTF.

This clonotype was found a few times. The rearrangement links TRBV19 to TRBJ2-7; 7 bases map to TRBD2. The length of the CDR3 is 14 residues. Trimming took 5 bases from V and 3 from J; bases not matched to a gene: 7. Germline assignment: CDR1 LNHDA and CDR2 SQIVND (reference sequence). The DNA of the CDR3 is TGTGCCAGTAGTCCCCGGGTAGCGGGCTACGAGCAGTACTTC. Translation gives CASSPRVAGYEQYF.

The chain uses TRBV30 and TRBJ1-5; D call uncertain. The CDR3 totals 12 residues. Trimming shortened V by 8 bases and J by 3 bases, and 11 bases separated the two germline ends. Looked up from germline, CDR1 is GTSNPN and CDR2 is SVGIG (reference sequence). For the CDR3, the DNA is TGTGCCGCAGGAGGTTCCAATCAGCCCCAGCATTTT. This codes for CAAGGSNQPQHF.

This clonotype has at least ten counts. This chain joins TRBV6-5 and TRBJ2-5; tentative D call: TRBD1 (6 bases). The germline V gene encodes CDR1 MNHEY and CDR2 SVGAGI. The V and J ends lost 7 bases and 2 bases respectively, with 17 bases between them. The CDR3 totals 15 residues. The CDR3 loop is CASTPGAGKQETQYF. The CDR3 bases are TGTGCCAGCACCCCAGGGGCGGGCAAGCAAGAGACCCAGTACTTC.

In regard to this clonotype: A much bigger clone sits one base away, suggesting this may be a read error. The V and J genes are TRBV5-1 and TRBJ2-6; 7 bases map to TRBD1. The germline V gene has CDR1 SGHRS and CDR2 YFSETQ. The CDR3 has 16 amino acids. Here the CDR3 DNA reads TGCGCCAGCAGCTTGCGCCAGGGGGTTGGGGCCAACGTCCCGACTTTC. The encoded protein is CASSLRQGVGANVPTF.

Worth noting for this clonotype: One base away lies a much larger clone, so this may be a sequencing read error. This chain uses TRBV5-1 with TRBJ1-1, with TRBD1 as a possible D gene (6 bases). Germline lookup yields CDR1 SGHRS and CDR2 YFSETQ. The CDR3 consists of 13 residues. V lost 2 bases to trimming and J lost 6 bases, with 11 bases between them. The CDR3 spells CASSLQGFPEAFF. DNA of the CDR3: TGCGCCAGCAGCTTACAGGGTTTCCCTGAAGCTTTCTTT.

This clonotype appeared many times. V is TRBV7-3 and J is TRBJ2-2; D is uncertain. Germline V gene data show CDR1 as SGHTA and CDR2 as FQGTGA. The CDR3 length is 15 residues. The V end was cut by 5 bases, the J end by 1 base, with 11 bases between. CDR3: CASSPSPLNTGELFF. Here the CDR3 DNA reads TGTGCCAGCAGCCCGTCGCCTTTGAACACCGGGGAGCTGTTTTTT.

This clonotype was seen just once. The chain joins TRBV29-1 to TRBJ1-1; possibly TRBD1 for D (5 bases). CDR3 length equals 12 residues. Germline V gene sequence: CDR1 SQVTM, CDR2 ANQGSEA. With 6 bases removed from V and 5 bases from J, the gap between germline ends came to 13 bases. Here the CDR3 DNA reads TGCAGCGTGGGGACCGTAAGGACTGAAGCTTTCTTT. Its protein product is CSVGTVRTEAFF.

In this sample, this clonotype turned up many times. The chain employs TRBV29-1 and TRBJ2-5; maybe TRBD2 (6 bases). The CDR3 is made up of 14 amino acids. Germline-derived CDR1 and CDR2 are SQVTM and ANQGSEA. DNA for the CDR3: TGCAGTATCATAGCGGATACCTACCAAGAGACCCAGTACTTC. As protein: CSIIADTYQETQYF.

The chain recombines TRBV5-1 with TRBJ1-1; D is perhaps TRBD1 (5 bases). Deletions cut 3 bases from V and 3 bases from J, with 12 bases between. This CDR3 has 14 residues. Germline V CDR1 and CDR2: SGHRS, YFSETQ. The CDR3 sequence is CASSSGTGYTEAFF. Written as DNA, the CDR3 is TGCGCCAGCAGCTCCGGGACGGGCTACACTGAAGCTTTCTTT.

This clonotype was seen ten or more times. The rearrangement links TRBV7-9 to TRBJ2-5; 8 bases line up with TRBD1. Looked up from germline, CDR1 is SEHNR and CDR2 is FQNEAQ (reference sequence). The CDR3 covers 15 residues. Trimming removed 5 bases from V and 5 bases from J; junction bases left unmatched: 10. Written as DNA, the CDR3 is TGTGCCAGCAGCGAGGCCCAGGGGGCTCGGGAGACCCAGTACTTC. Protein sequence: CASSEAQGARETQYF. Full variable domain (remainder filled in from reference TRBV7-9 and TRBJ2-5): DTGVSQNPRHKITKRGQNVTFRCDPISEHNRLYWYRQTLGQGPEFLTYFQNEAQLEKSRLLSDRFSAERPKGSFSTLEIQRTEQGDSAMYLCASSEAQGARETQYFGPGTRLLVL.

CDR3 nucleotide sequence: TGTGCCAGCAGTTTCTCAGGGAGCACTGAAGCTTTCTTT. Residues: CASSFSGSTEAFF. The chain joins TRBV6-5 to TRBJ1-1; TRBD1 might be the D (5 bases). The germline CDR1 and CDR2 sequences are MNHEY and SVGAGI. This CDR3 is 13 amino acids long. The V gene lost 4 bases and the J gene lost 4 bases, with 10 bases spanning the gap.

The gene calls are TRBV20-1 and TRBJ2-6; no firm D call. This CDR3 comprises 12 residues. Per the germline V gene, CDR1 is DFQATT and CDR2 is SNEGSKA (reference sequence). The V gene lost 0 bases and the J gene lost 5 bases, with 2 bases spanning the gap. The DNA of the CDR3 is TGCAGTGCTAGAGATAGGGCCAACGTCCTGACTTTC. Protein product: CSARDRANVLTF.

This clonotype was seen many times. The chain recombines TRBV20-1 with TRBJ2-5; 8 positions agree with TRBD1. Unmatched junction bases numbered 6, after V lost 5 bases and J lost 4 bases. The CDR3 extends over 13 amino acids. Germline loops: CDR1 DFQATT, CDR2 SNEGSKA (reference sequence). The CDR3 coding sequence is TGCAGTGCTTTCCACGGACAGGGAGAGACCCAGTACTTC. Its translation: CSAFHGQGETQYF.

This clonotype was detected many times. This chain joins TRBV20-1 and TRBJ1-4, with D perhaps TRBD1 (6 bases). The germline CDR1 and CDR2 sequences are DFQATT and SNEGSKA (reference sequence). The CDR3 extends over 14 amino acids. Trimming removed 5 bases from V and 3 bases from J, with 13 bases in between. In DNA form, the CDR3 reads TGCAGTGCTCCAAAACAGGGATCTAATGAAAAACTGTTTTTT. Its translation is CSAPKQGSNEKLFF.

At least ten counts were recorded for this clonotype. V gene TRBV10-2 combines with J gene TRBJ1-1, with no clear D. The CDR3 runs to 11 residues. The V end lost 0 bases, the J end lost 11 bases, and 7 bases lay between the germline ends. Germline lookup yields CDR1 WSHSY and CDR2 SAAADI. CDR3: CASSESRRAFF. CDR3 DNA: TGCGCCAGCAGTGAGTCCCGGAGGGCTTTCTTT.

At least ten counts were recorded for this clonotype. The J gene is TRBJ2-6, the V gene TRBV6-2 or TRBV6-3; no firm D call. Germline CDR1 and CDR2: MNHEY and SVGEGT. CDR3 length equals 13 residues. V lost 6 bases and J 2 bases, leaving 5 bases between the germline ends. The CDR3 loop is CASRSPGANVLTF. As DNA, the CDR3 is TGTGCCAGCAGATCCCCTGGGGCCAACGTCCTGACTTTC.

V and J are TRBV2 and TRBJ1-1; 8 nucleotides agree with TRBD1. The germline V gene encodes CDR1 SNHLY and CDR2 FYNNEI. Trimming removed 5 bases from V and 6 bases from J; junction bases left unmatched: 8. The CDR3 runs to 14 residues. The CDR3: CASSRGQGRSEAFF. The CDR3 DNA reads TGTGCCAGCAGTAGAGGACAGGGTAGGTCTGAAGCTTTCTTT. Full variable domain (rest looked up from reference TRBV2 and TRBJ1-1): EPEVTQTPSHQVTQMGQEVILRCVPISNHLYFYWYRQILGQKVEFLVSFYNNEISEKSEIFDDQFSVERPDGSNFTLKIRSTKLEDSAMYFCASSRGQGRSEAFFGQGTRLTVV.

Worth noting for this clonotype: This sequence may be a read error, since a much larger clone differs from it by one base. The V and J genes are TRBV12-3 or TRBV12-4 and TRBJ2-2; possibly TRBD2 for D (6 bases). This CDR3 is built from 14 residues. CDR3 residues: CASRDWGGTGEPFF. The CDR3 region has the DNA TGTGCCAGCCGGGACTGGGGCGGCACCGGGGAGCCGTTTTTT.